Sequencing of this T cell receptor beta chain was carried out in a study of naive and memory T cell subsets. Trimming shortened V by 3 bases and J by 0 bases, and 3 bases separated the two germline ends. The CDR3 loop spans 12 amino acids. CDR1 is DFQATT and CDR2 is SNEGSKA in the germline V gene (reference sequence). Sequential positive selection took CD4 T cells first, then CD8 T cells. Two oligonucleotides, mixed equimolar, formed the beta constant-region primer covering TRBC1 and TRBC2. TCRdb re-analysed the UMI-ligation and nested PCR reads in MiXCR, keeping a single row per CDR3 protein. Here the sample spans 100,000 or so distinct CDR3 sequences, 5.5% to 8.5% being singletons. This clonotype was detected ten times or more.

Sequenced input: central memory CD4+ T cells from blood. V and J are TRBV20-1 and TRBJ1-5; D is ambiguous. The TCR originated in a human donor in good health. The CDR3: CSASPSNQPQHF. As DNA, the CDR3 is TGCAGTGCTAGTCCTAGCAATCAGCCCCAGCATTTT.